This TCR beta chain was sequenced during a study of T cell repertoires in cytomegalovirus infection. About the research overall: The public TCR beta signatures pointed to both CMV infection and matching HLA type. General observations from the study: The ex vivo response was dominated by HLA-C-restricted CMV-specific TCR beta clonotypes. There were carriers of CMV plus the relevant HLA, and cumulative public TCR beta family frequency identified them.

Turning to this clonotype: What it recognizes is unknown.

Germline V gives CDR1 SGHTA, CDR2 FQGNSA. Trimming left V 4 bases short and J 0 bases short, with 13 bases between. This CDR3 has 15 residues. TCRdb re-called the reads with MiXCR, one entry per CDR3 protein. The sample yields under 850,000 distinct CDR3 sequences, around a third seen once. The chain joins TRBV7-2 to TRBJ2-7; D gene uncertain. The sequence was obtained from a human donor in good health (CMV status not recorded). Some clones in this sample may be carry-over from other donors' samples. Here the sequenced sample was cultured PBMCs, taken from culture after CMV antigen stimulation. CDR3 sequence: CASSSRPQSSYEQYF. CDR3 sequence (DNA): TGTGCCAGCAGCTCGCGACCGCAAAGCTCCTACGAGCAGTACTTC.